This record concerns one T cell receptor beta chain sequence. What it binds is unknown. This entry belongs to a study of T-cell reconstitution after alpha-beta-depleted transplantation in children. Broader study findings: From newly produced T cells came most of the T-cell counts and diversity one year after transplant.

Using unique molecular identifiers, the investigators prepared the TCRbeta library. TCRdb fed the PCR reads into MiXCR, producing one record per CDR3 protein. The table shows some 120,000 distinct CDR3 sequences, with 10% occurring only once. The receptor comes from a boy aged 2-9 years with acute lymphoblastic leukemia, due to receive a stem cell transplant. The specimen comprised PBMCs, sampled before TCRalphabeta/CD19-depleted stem cell transplant.

The CDR3 sequence: CAISGKTSGASYNEQFF. The CDR3 nucleotides are TGTGCCATCAGTGGTAAGACTAGCGGAGCCTCCTACAATGAGCAGTTCTTC. The chain uses TRBV10-3 and TRBJ2-1; 9 bases are shared with TRBD2. The V gene's germline CDR1 is ENHRY and CDR2 SYGVKD. The CDR3 is 17 residues long. The V gene end was trimmed by 4 bases and the J gene end by 0 bases; junction bases not matched to a gene: 7.